The source of this T cell receptor beta chain is a study of T cells after yellow fever vaccination. Study results and limitations: Researchers cautioned that FACS-sorted repertoires could harbor abundant clonotypes contaminating from the bulk population. Peaking faster, on day 5 versus 15, the secondary response was nonetheless weaker.

They built TCR cDNA with 5'RACE template switching, a step that put in a universal primer site and UMIs. Each CDR3 protein is one row after TCRdb ran MiXCR on the 5' RACE reads. The sample carries about 340,000 distinct CDR3 sequences, around 13% recorded once. Trimming stripped 0 bases from V and 1 base from J, with 7 bases between. Looked up from germline, CDR1 is SGHDT and CDR2 is YYEEEE. This CDR3 has 14 residues. As for this clonotype: Antigen unknown.

The receptor was derived from a man between 18 and 29 years old who received the YFV17D yellow fever vaccine. V and J are TRBV5-6 and TRBJ2-5; no reliable D call. The sample was CD4+ T cells sorted from PBMCs, taken 15 days after the yellow fever booster vaccination. The CDR3 bases are TGTGCCAGCAGCTTGGGGCCGACCCAAGAGACCCAGTACTTC. Translation gives CASSLGPTQETQYF.